Each of the 8 T cell receptor beta chains below was sequenced from the same sample in a study of T cell changes during pregnancy in multiple sclerosis. TCRdb keeps only in-frame clones here, not all; method: immunoSEQ multiplex PCR. Found here are 35,000 to 55,000 clones, around 95% of them singletons; the top ten hold around 3.9%. The source was CD8+ T cells from peripheral blood mononuclear cells, collected after pregnancy. The source of these receptors is a female donor with multiple sclerosis, enrolled in a pregnancy study.

Remarks on this clone: Sequence at one end of the junction differs from germline and may be a read error. The chain links TRBV13 to TRBJ2-1, with D possibly being TRBD1 (5 bases). The CDR3 loop spans 12 amino acids. Germline values: CDR1 PRHDT, CDR2 FYEKMQ (reference sequence). CDR3 loop: CASSLGWKGLVF. CDR3 in DNA: TGTGCCAGCAGCTTAGGATGGAAGGGGTTGGTCTTC. Complete variable domain (other parts from reference TRBV13 and TRBJ2-1): AAGVIQSPRHLIKEKRETATLKCYPIPRHDTVYWYQQGPGQDPQFLISFYEKMQSDKGSIPDRFSAQQFSDYHSELNMSSLELGDSALYFCASSLGWKGLVFGPGTRLTVL.

CDR3 in amino acids: CASRAGRGSYEQYF. DNA of the CDR3: TGTGCCAGCAGAGCCGGACGGGGATCCTACGAGCAGTACTTC. The V gene is TRBV2, the J gene TRBJ2-7; tentatively, D is TRBD2 (5 bases). Germline CDR1 SNHLY, CDR2 FYNNEI. This CDR3 is 14 amino acids long. Trimming left V 6 bases short and J 1 base short, with 13 bases between.

This chain links TRBV14 with TRBJ2-2; 8 bases line up with TRBD1. This CDR3 contains 15 residues. J lost 6 bases, V lost 1 base, and 4 bases had no gene match. Germline CDR1 and CDR2: SGHDN and FVKESK. CDR3 nucleotides: TGTGCCAGCAGCCAAGGGACAGGGCCCCCCGGGGAGCTGTTTTTT. This translates into CASSQGTGPPGELFF.

The chain recombines TRBV30 with TRBJ1-1, with TRBD1 as a possible D gene (6 bases). V lost 6 bases to trimming and J lost 4 bases, with 15 bases between them. Germline CDR1 and CDR2: GTSNPN and SVGIG (reference sequence). The CDR3 has 13 amino acids. As DNA, the CDR3 is TGTGCCTGTCGGGCAGGGGCTCGCACTGAAGCTTTCTTT. Translation gives CACRAGARTEAFF.

The chain couples TRBV27 to TRBJ2-1; the D gene is possibly TRBD1 (6 bases). Germline V lookup: CDR1 MNHEY, CDR2 SMNVEV (reference sequence). V lost 4 bases and J lost 0, with 13 bases in between. The CDR3 has 16 amino acids. CDR3 sequence (DNA): TGTGCCAGCAGTTCAACGGACAGAAGCTCCTACAATGAGCAGTTCTTC. It is translated as CASSSTDRSSYNEQFF.

The chain links TRBV20-1 to TRBJ1-2; TRBD1 is a possible D gene (6 bases). Germline-derived CDR1 and CDR2 are DFQATT and SNEGSKA (reference sequence). V was pared by 3 bases and J by 7 bases, with 9 bases between. This CDR3 has 11 residues. The CDR3 nucleotides are TGCAGTGCTAGTACAGGGCTTGGCTACACCTTC. Translating it yields CSASTGLGYTF.

V is TRBV18 and J is TRBJ2-3, with 7 bases identical to TRBD1. The junction had 1 base not matched to a gene; V was cut back by 3 bases and J by 1 base. This CDR3 has 14 residues. Germline-derived CDR1 and CDR2 are KGHSH and LQKENI. Here the CDR3 DNA reads TGTGCCAGCTCACCCACAGGGGGCACAGATACGCAGTATTTT. Translation gives CASSPTGGTDTQYF.

This chain joins TRBV5-4 and TRBJ1-1; no clear D. CDR1 is SGHNT, CDR2 YYREEE, per germline (reference sequence). The CDR3 consists of 13 residues. In DNA, the CDR3 is TGTTCCCTTGCGGGAGGGAGGAACACTGAAGCTTTCTTT. It translates to CSLAGGRNTEAFF.